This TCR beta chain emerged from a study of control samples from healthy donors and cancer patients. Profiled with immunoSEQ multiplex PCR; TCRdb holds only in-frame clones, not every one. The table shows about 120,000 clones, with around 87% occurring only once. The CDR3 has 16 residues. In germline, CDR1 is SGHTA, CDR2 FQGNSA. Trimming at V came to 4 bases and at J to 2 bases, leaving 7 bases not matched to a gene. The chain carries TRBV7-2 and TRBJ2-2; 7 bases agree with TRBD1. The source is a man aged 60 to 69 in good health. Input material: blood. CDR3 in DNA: TGTGCCAGCAGCTCCCGGACAGGAATCAACACCGGGGAGCTGTTTTTT. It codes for CASSSRTGINTGELFF.